The clone carrying this T cell receptor (beta chain) was seen only a few times. As yet, its antigen is unknown. The data were obtained in a study of post-analysis software for immune sequencing data. Whole-study context: The study covered relapsing-remitting, secondary progressive and progressive-relapsing courses of multiple sclerosis. Overall study results and limits: Patients had higher frequencies than controls of four to six TRBV segments, including TRBV5-6, TRBV5-1 and TRBV20-1.

Incorporated into the TCR beta cDNA libraries were unique molecular identifiers, which served to reduce PCR and sequencing biases. TCRdb reprocessed the PCR reads with MiXCR, giving one entry per CDR3 protein. The sample lists 450,000 or so distinct CDR3 sequences, over 35% seen once, with about an eighth in the top ten. This CDR3 contains 14 residues. The V gene's germline CDR1 is MDHEN and CDR2 SYDVKM. Trimming took 5 bases from V and 2 from J; bases not matched to a gene: 4. The TCR originated in a girl aged 10-17 years with multiple sclerosis. Sequencing was performed on blood. The rearrangement links TRBV28 to TRBJ2-7; the match to TRBD2 covers 9 bases. The CDR3 DNA reads as TGTGCCAGCAGTCCAGCGGGAGGCCCCTACGAGCAGTACTTC. It translates to CASSPAGGPYEQYF.